This T cell receptor (beta chain) emerged from a study of regulatory T cells in long-lasting Graves disease. Noted time point: newly diagnosed GD, antithyroid drugs for less than 3 months. PBMCs were the source of the RNA used for TCR sequencing. This clonotype has a handful of counts. Building the TCR beta libraries relied on iRepertoire HTBI primers, and CDR3 regions underwent Arm-PCR. One entry per CDR3 protein, called by TCRdb with MiXCR from the multiplex PCR reads. The data contain about 440,000 distinct CDR3 sequences, around 14% of them singletons. Germline V gene lookup returns CDR1 GTSNPN and CDR2 SVGIG (reference sequence). With 3 bases removed from V and 1 base from J, the gap between germline ends came to 13 bases. CDR3 size: 15 residues. The same specimen was also included in a second study, on T cells in Graves' hyperthyroidism and ophthalmopathy.

The chain is built from TRBV30 and TRBJ2-4; D remains ambiguous. The sequenced sample was peripheral blood mononuclear cells (PBMCs), obtained at new diagnosis, from a patient treated with antithyroid drugs. This receptor was identified in a woman between 25 and 40 years old with Graves disease. CDR3 sequence: CAWRPQSGAKNIQYF. CDR3 nucleotides: TGTGCCTGGAGGCCCCAAAGTGGGGCCAAAAACATTCAGTACTTC.